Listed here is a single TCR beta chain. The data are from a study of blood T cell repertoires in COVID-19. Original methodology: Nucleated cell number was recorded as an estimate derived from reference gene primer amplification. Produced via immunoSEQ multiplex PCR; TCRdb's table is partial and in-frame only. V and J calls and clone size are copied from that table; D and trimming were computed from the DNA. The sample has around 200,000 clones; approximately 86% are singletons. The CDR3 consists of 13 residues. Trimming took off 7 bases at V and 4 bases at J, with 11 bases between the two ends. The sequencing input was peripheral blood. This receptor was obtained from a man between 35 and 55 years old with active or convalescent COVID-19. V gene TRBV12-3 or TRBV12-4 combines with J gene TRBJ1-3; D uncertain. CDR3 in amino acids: CASTPYRGNTIYF. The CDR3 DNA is TGTGCCAGCACTCCATACCGGGGAAACACCATATATTTT.